This TCR gamma chain is from a study of intestinal T cells in coeliac disease. Study in general: TRG cohort coeliac patients averaged roughly 15 years; controls averaged about 50.

Using around 210 ng of biopsy DNA, TRG was amplified with LymphoTrack primers. TCRdb re-called the multiplex PCR reads via CATT. The data contain around 810 gamma-chain clones, more than 35% of them singletons. For each case, the template was genomic DNA from ten approximately 5-µm formalin-fixed paraffin-embedded scrolls. This CDR3 is 13 amino acids long. CDR1 VENAVY and CDR2 YDSYNSRV come from the germline V gene. Points from the study as a whole: Some TCR sequences were likely missing due to degraded FFPE-derived DNA.

In its sample, this clone was seen a few times. Its specificity is not known. TCRdb records a much larger clone's protein for this DNA, with a difference at residue 12 that likely arises from a read error; the protein given is the translation of the DNA. The rearrangement uses TRGV8 and TRGJP1. The end of the DNA aligns better with TRGJP, so the J call may be wrong. The source of this sequence is a human donor with celiac disease. The sequencing sample was made of a duodenal biopsy. CDR3 loop: CATWDSTGWFKVF. CDR3 sequence (DNA): TGTGCCACCTGGGACAGCACTGGTTGGTTCAAGGTATTT.